This T cell receptor (beta chain) comes out of a study of T cell responses to AZD1222 COVID-19 vaccine. Concerning this clone: Antigen unknown.

Overall study findings and caveats: Baseline antibody screening turned up just six seropositive AZD1222 recipients.

The ends were cut back, 5 bases at V and 7 bases at J, with 12 bases in the middle. Per germline, CDR1 SEHNR and CDR2 FQNEAQ (reference sequence). This CDR3 comprises 12 residues. The table came from immunoSEQ multiplex PCR; TCRdb's copy has only in-frame clones and leaves some out. The table shows approximately 130,000 clones, with approximately 92% occurring only once. The genes are TRBV7-9 and TRBJ2-7; D remains ambiguous. This TCR derives from an adult in good health. This specimen was peripheral blood, taken on day 0 of AZD1222 vaccination. The CDR3 bases are TGTGCCAGCAGCCCCAAACTGGGAGAGCAGTACTTC. Its protein product is CASSPKLGEQYF. The full variable domain, with the rest looked up from reference TRBV7-9 and TRBJ2-7, is DTGVSQNPRHKITKRGQNVTFRCDPISEHNRLYWYRQTLGQGPEFLTYFQNEAQLEKSRLLSDRFSAERPKGSFSTLEIQRTEQGDSAMYLCASSPKLGEQYFGPGTRLTVT.